This passage covers 21 T cell receptor beta chains from one sample sequenced in a study of blood T cell repertoires in COVID-19. The method was immunoSEQ multiplex PCR; TCRdb's version includes in-frame clones alone and lacks a portion of them. The sample lists approximately 200,000 clones, roughly 88% occurring once. Input material: peripheral blood. The receptors come from a man aged 18 to 35 with active or convalescent COVID-19.

The chain uses TRBV11-2 and TRBJ2-7, with 13 bases identical to TRBD2. The germline V gene encodes CDR1 SGHAT and CDR2 FQNNGV. This CDR3 spans 18 amino acids. J lost 3 bases, V lost 5 bases, and 13 bases had no gene match. The CDR3 is CASSKPGLAGDTFYEQYF. CDR3 sequence (DNA): TGTGCCAGCAGCAAACCCGGACTAGCGGGAGATACTTTCTACGAGCAGTACTTC.

The chain carries TRBV9 and TRBJ2-5; D may be TRBD1 (6 bases). V was cut by 4 bases and J by 4 bases, with 11 bases left in between. The CDR3 has 13 residues. The germline V gene has CDR1 SGDLS and CDR2 YYNGEE. DNA for the CDR3: TGTGCCAGCAGCATACAGGGTGGAGAGACCCAGTACTTC. It yields the protein CASSIQGGETQYF. Combining the CDR3 with reference TRBV9 and TRBJ2-5 gives the whole variable domain DSGVTQTPKHLITATGQRVTLRCSPRSGDLSVYWYQQSLDQGLQFLIQYYNGEERAKGNILERFSAQQFPDLHSELNLSSLELGDSALYFCASSIQGGETQYFGPGTRLLVL.

This sequence joins TRBV14 and TRBJ2-7; D uncertain. The CDR3 loop spans 11 amino acids. CDR1 and CDR2 (germline): SGHDN, FVKESK. V was clipped by 1 base and J by 6 bases, with 4 bases between them. In DNA, the CDR3 is TGTGCCAGCAGCCAAGGAGGCGAGCAGTACTTC. Translation: CASSQGGEQYF. Based on the CDR3 plus reference TRBV14 and TRBJ2-7, the full variable domain is EAGVTQFPSHSVIEKGQTVTLRCDPISGHDNLYWYRRVMGKEIKFLLHFVKESKQDESGMPNNRFLAERTGGTYSTLKVQPAELEDSGVYFCASSQGGEQYFGPGTRLTVT.

The V gene is TRBV7-9, the J gene TRBJ2-7; 7 bases map to TRBD2. The CDR3 covers 14 residues. V shed 5 bases and J 2 bases; nucleotides not matched to a gene: 6. Germline lookup yields CDR1 SEHNR and CDR2 FQNEAQ (reference sequence). The CDR3 DNA is TGTGCCAGCAGCCCGCGGGAGCCGGCCTACGAGCAGTACTTC. Residues: CASSPREPAYEQYF.

V is TRBV19 and J is TRBJ1-3, with D unclear. With 10 bases removed from V and 0 bases from J, the gap between germline ends came to 10 bases. Germline CDR1 and CDR2: LNHDA and SQIVND (reference sequence). The length of the CDR3 is 13 residues. DNA of the CDR3: TGTGCCACGGAGCGGTTCTCTGGAAACACCATATATTTT. Protein: CATERFSGNTIYF.

The chain joins TRBV10-1 to TRBJ2-7, with 8 bases fitting TRBD1. The CDR3 consists of 13 residues. Germline loops: CDR1 WNHNN, CDR2 SYGVQD (reference sequence). Losses at the gene ends were 5 bases for V and 6 bases for J; bases not matched to a gene: 6. The CDR3 spells CASSTTGGGEQYF. DNA for the CDR3: TGCGCCAGCAGTACCACAGGGGGAGGCGAGCAGTACTTC.

The gene calls are TRBV15 and TRBJ2-7; 7 nucleotides match TRBD1. V gave up 4 bases and J gave up 1 base; unmatched junction bases: 4. The V gene's germline CDR1 is LNHNV and CDR2 YYDKDF (reference sequence). The CDR3 loop spans 14 amino acids. The CDR3 here is CATSTQTGSYEQYF. The CDR3 nucleotides read TGTGCCACCAGCACCCAGACAGGGTCCTACGAGCAGTACTTC.

In this sample, this clone turned up once. The V and J genes are TRBV5-4 and TRBJ2-2, with a tentative D call TRBD1 (6 bases). Germline CDR1 SGHNT, CDR2 YYREEE (reference sequence). The V gene lost 0 bases and the J gene lost 4 bases, with 10 bases spanning the gap. The CDR3 sequence is 15 residues long. CDR3 region: CASSLEPGVTGELFF. CDR3 DNA: TGTGCCAGCAGCTTGGAGCCAGGGGTCACCGGGGAGCTGTTTTTT.

V gene TRBV3-1 (or the pseudogene TRBV3-2) combines with J gene TRBJ2-1, with D maybe TRBD2 (5 bases). The CDR3 totals 17 residues. Per germline, CDR1 LGHDT and CDR2 YNNKEL (reference sequence). Deletions cut 1 base from V and 6 bases from J, with 19 bases between. The CDR3 sequence is CASSQVTNAAAGNEQFF. The CDR3, as DNA: TGTGCCAGCAGCCAAGTAACAAATGCAGCGGCGGGCAATGAGCAGTTCTTC.

The chain uses TRBV5-1 and TRBJ1-4; TRBD1 matches at 7 bases. The germline CDR1 and CDR2 sequences are SGHRS and YFSETQ. V shed 4 bases, J shed 0 bases, and the junction held 24 bases outside the gene matches. The CDR3 length is 22 residues. For the CDR3, the DNA is TGCGCCAGCAGCCTAACAGGGGTCGCGCGGGGAAGGCTATTTGCAACTAATGAAAAACTGTTTTTT. Translated: CASSLTGVARGRLFATNEKLFF.

The gene calls are TRBV18 and TRBJ1-1, with TRBD1 identical over 7 bases. This CDR3 contains 15 residues. The ends lost 2 bases at V and 2 bases at J; junction bases unmatched: 5. Per the germline V gene, CDR1 is KGHSH and CDR2 is LQKENI. Here the CDR3 reads CASSPGTVSNTEAFF. CDR3 in DNA: TGTGCCAGCTCACCAGGGACAGTTTCTAACACTGAAGCTTTCTTT. The full variable domain, with the rest looked up from reference TRBV18 and TRBJ1-1, is NAGVMQNPRHLVRRRGQEARLRCSPMKGHSHVYWYRQLPEEGLKFMVYLQKENIIDESGMPKERFSAEFPKEGPSILRIQQVVRGDSAAYFCASSPGTVSNTEAFFGQGTRLTVV.

This clone was recorded once. The chain has TRBV5-4 and TRBJ1-1; D call uncertain. V lost 1 base and J 1 base, leaving 5 bases between the germline ends. This CDR3 is 13 amino acids long. Germline loops: CDR1 SGHNT, CDR2 YYREEE (reference sequence). CDR3 in amino acids: CASSLIGNTEAFF. Written as DNA, the CDR3 is TGTGCCAGCAGCTTGATCGGGAACACTGAAGCTTTCTTT.

This rearrangement joins TRBV6-5 to TRBJ1-1, with D tentatively TRBD1 (5 bases). Germline V CDR1 and CDR2: MNHEY, SVGAGI. V lost 7 bases and J lost 7, with 10 bases in between. The CDR3 spans 11 residues. In DNA form, the CDR3 reads TGTGCCAGCACTCAGGGTCGTGAAGCTTTCTTT. Its translation: CASTQGREAFF.

The chain joins TRBV7-9 to TRBJ1-4; D not resolved. The germline CDR1 and CDR2 sequences are SEHNR and FQNEAQ (reference sequence). This CDR3 is built from 16 residues. Trimming pared 1 base from V and 10 bases from J, leaving 19 bases between. CDR3 sequence reads: CASSLEPGVGYGKLFF. The DNA of the CDR3 is TGTGCCAGCAGCTTAGAGCCGGGAGTAGGGTATGGAAAACTGTTTTTT.

This chain links TRBV27 with TRBJ1-2; the match to TRBD1 covers 8 bases. This CDR3 has 15 residues. Trimming removed 4 bases from V and 8 bases from J; junction bases left unmatched: 12. The germline gives CDR1 MNHEY, CDR2 SMNVEV (reference sequence). DNA for the CDR3: TGTGCCAGCAGTTCAAGACGGACAGGGAGTGGCGGCTACACCTTC. It is translated as CASSSRRTGSGGYTF.

J is TRBJ1-2 and V is TRBV19, with 7 bases aligning to TRBD1. V dropped 3 bases and J dropped 4; count of bases not matched to a gene: 8. The CDR3 is made up of 15 amino acids. CDR1 is LNHDA, CDR2 SQIVND, per germline (reference sequence). CDR3 DNA: TGTGCCAGTAGTATCTACTCGGGACAGACCTATGGCTACACCTTC. Its translation: CASSIYSGQTYGYTF.

The chain uses TRBV10-2 and TRBJ2-3, with TRBD2 matching over 15 bases. Germline CDR1 WSHSY, CDR2 SAAADI. This CDR3 comprises 16 residues. The trim removed 5 bases at V and 5 bases at J, leaving 5 bases unmatched. The CDR3 DNA reads as TGCGCCAGCAGTTTTGGACTAGCGGGAGGGTTAGATACGCAGTATTTT. It codes for CASSFGLAGGLDTQYF.

The rearrangement joins TRBV5-6 to TRBJ2-1; 13 bases map to TRBD2. The CDR3 totals 15 residues. V trimming: 5 bases; J trimming: 8 bases; junction bases outside the gene matches: 7. The germline V gene encodes CDR1 SGHDT and CDR2 YYEEEE. The DNA of the CDR3 is TGTGCCAGCAGTGAAGGACTAGCGGGAGTGGATGAGCAGTTCTTC. Its protein product is CASSEGLAGVDEQFF.

The chain employs TRBV19 and TRBJ2-1, with 8 bases fitting TRBD2. J gave up 5 bases and V 3 bases, and 3 bases lay outside the gene matches. Germline CDR1 reads LNHDA; CDR2 reads SQIVND (reference sequence). The CDR3 spans 14 residues. The CDR3 sequence: CASSILAGNNEQFF. The CDR3 nucleotides read TGTGCCAGTAGTATCCTAGCGGGCAACAATGAGCAGTTCTTC.

This clone was counted a single time. This chain uses TRBV19 with TRBJ2-3; 9 bases map to TRBD1. Germline V gene sequence: CDR1 LNHDA, CDR2 SQIVND (reference sequence). V lost 5 bases to trimming and J lost 1 base; unmatched junction nucleotides: 4. This CDR3 contains 15 residues. The CDR3 sequence is CASSYDRGGTDTQYF. The CDR3 DNA is TGTGCCAGTAGTTACGACAGGGGGGGCACAGATACGCAGTATTTT.

The CDR3 loop is CASSSGLRNTEAFF. For the CDR3, the DNA is TGTGCCAGCAGCTCTGGACTTAGGAACACTGAAGCTTTCTTT. This rearrangement joins TRBV7-9 to TRBJ1-1, with D unclear. CDR3 size: 14 residues. Germline V gene lookup returns CDR1 SEHNR and CDR2 FQNEAQ (reference sequence). V was cut by 4 bases and J by 1 base, with 10 bases left in between. The full variable domain, with the rest looked up from reference TRBV7-9 and TRBJ1-1, is DTGVSQNPRHKITKRGQNVTFRCDPISEHNRLYWYRQTLGQGPEFLTYFQNEAQLEKSRLLSDRFSAERPKGSFSTLEIQRTEQGDSAMYLCASSSGLRNTEAFFGQGTRLTVV.